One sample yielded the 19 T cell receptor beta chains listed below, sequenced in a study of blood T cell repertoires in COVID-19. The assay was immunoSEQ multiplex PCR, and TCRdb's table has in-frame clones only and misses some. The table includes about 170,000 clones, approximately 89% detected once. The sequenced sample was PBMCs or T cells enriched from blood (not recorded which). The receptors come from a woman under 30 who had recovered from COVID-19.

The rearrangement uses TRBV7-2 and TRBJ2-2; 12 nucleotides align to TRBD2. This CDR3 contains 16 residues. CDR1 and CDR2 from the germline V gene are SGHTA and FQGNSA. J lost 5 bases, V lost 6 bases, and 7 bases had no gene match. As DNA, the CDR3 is TGTGCCAGCAGAAAAGGGGGGACTAGCGGGACCGGGGAGCTGTTTTTT. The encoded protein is CASRKGGTSGTGELFF.

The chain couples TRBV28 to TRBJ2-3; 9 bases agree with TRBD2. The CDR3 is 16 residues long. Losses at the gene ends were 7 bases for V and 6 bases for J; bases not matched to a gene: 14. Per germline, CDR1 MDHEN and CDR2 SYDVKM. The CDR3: CASILRGGEERDTQYF. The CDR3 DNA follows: TGTGCCAGCATCTTGCGGGGGGGGGAGGAACGGGATACGCAGTATTTT.

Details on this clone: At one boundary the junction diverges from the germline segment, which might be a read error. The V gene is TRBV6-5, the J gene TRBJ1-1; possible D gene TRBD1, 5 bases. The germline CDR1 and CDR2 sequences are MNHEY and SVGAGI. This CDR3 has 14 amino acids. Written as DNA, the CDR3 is TGTGCCAGCAGCCCCGGGTCACAGCAGCAAAGGGGTCTCTTT. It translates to CASSPGSQQQRGLF.

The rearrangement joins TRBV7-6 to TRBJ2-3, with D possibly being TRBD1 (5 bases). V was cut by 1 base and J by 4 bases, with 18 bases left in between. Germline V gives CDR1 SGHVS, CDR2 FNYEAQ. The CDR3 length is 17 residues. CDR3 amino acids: CASSLVGRAVWSDTQYF. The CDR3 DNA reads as TGTGCCAGCAGCTTAGTTGGCAGGGCTGTGTGGTCAGATACGCAGTATTTT.

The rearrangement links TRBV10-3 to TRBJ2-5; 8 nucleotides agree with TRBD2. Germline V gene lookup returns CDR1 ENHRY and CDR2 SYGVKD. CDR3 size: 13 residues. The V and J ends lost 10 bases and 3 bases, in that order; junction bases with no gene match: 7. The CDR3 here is CATLGGAEETQYF. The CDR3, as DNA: TGTGCCACACTCGGGGGGGCGGAAGAGACCCAGTACTTC.

CDR3: CASSLGAFTYQETQYF. In DNA form, the CDR3 reads TGCGCCAGCAGCTTGGGGGCGTTTACGTACCAAGAGACCCAGTACTTC. The V and J genes are TRBV5-1 and TRBJ2-5; D gene ambiguous. Trimming left V 0 bases short and J 0 bases short, with 12 bases between. Germline V lookup: CDR1 SGHRS, CDR2 YFSETQ. The CDR3 runs to 16 residues.

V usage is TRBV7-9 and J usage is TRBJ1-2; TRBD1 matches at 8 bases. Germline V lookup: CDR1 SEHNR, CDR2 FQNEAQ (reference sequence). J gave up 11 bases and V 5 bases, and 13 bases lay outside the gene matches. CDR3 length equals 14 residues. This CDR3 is CASSLQGEVLWYTF. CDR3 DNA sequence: TGTGCCAGCAGCCTACAGGGGGAGGTGCTCTGGTACACCTTC.

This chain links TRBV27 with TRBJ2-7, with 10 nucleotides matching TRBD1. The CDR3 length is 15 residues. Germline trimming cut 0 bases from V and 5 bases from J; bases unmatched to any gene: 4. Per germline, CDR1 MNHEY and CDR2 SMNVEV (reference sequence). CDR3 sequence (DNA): TGTGCCAGCAGTTTATCCGGGACAGGGGACAACGAGCAGTACTTC. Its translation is CASSLSGTGDNEQYF.

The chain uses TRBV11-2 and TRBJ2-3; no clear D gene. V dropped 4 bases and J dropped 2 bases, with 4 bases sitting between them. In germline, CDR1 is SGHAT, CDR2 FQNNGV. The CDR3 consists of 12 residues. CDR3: CASSSYTDTQYF. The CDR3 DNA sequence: TGTGCCAGCAGCTCCTACACAGATACGCAGTATTTT.

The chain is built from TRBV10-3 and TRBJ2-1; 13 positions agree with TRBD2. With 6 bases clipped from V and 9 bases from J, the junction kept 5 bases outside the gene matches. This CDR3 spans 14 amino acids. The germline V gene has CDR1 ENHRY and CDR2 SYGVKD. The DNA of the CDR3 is TGTGCCATCAGGGGGACTAGCGGGACCGGTGAGCAGTTCTTC. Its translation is CAIRGTSGTGEQFF.

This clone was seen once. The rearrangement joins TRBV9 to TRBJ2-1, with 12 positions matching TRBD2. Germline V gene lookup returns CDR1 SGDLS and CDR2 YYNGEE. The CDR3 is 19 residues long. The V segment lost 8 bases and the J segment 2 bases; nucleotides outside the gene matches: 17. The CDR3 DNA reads TGTGCCAGTGGTGGCCGGACTAGCGGGGCGGACGGGCCCTACAATGAGCAGTTCTTC. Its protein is CASGGRTSGADGPYNEQFF.

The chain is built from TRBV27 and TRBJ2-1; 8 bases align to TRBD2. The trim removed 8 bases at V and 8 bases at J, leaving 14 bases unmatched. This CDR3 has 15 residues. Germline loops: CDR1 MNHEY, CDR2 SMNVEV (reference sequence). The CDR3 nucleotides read TGTGCCAGCTCAGGTGGGACTAGGTCCGCCGATGAGCAGTTCTTC. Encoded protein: CASSGGTRSADEQFF.

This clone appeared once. The DNA for the CDR3 is TGTGCCAGCTCACCAGGGGCGGAAGATACGCAGTATTTT. It encodes CASSPGAEDTQYF. J is TRBJ2-3 and V is TRBV18, with a tentative D call TRBD1 (5 bases). V dropped 2 bases and J dropped 5 bases, with 8 bases sitting between them. There are 13 residues in the CDR3. The V gene's germline CDR1 is KGHSH and CDR2 LQKENI.

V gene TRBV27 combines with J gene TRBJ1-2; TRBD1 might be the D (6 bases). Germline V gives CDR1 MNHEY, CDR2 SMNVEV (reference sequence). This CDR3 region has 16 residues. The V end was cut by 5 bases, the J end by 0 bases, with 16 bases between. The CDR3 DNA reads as TGTGCCAGCAGTCTGGGACAAGGAAGAACTAACTATGGCTACACCTTC. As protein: CASSLGQGRTNYGYTF.

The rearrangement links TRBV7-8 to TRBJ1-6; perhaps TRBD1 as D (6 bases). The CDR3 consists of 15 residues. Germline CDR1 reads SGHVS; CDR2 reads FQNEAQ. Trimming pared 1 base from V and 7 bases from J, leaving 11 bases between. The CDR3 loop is CASSLVGQGNSPLHF. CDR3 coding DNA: TGTGCCAGCAGCTTAGTCGGGCAGGGGAATTCACCCCTCCACTTT.

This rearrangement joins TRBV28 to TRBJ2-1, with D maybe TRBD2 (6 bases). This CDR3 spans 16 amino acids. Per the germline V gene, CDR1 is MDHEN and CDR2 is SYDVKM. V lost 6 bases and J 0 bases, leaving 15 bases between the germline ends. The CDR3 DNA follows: TGTGCCAGCAGCGGCTGGGCTAGCGCCTCCTACAATGAGCAGTTCTTC. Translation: CASSGWASASYNEQFF.

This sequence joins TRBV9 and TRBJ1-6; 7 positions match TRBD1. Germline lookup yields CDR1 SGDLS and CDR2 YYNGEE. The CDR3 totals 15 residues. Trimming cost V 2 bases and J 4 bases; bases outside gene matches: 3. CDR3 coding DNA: TGTGCCAGCAGCGTGGGACAGCTATATAATTCACCCCTCCACTTT. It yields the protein CASSVGQLYNSPLHF.

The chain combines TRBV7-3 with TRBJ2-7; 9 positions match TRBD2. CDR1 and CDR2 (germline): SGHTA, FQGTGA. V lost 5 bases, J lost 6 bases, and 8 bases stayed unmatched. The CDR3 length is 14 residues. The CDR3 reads CASSPDYSGSEQYF. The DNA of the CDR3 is TGTGCCAGCAGCCCGGACTATAGCGGGAGCGAGCAGTACTTC. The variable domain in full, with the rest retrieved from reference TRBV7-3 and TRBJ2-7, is GAGVSQTPSNKVTEKGKYVELRCDPISGHTALYWYRQSLGQGPEFLIYFQGTGAADDSGLPNDRFFAVRPEGSVSTLKIQRTERGDSAVYLCASSPDYSGSEQYFGPGTRLTVT.

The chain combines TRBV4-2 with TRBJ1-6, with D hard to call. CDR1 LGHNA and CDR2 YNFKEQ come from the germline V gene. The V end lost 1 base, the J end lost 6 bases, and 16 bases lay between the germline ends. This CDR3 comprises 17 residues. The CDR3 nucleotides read TGTGCCAGCAGCCAAGGAGGAGGGAGAATTTTTAATTCACCCCTCCACTTT. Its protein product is CASSQGGGRIFNSPLHF.